This T cell receptor beta chain is drawn from a study of T cells in Graves' hyperthyroidism and ophthalmopathy. Study as a whole: Once the initial diagnosis was made, peripheral blood was obtained before any treatment. Findings of the study overall: Ophthalmopathy prediction by the model preceded onset by a median about 6 months. Most expanded thyroid clonotypes above 0.001 recurred in blood.

This clonotype was seen many times. Its matching antigen is unknown. V was cut by 6 bases and J by 3 bases, with 12 bases left in between. CDR1 and CDR2 from the germline V gene are MDHEN and SYDVKM. CDR3 length equals 13 residues. The source material, RNA transcripts, was used to amplify TCR beta CDR3 regions. HTBI primers drove first-round RT-PCR of the TCR CDR3. Using its own MiXCR run on the multiplex PCR reads, TCRdb lists one record per CDR3 protein. The profile covers around 400,000 distinct CDR3 sequences, with nearly 15% appearing a single time and approximately 19% taken by the ten largest. Those patients with uncontrolled infection, other autoimmune disease, pregnancy or lactation were excluded.

V is TRBV28 and J is TRBJ2-7; the D is unclear. Sequencing input: blood. The clonotype comes from an older woman with Graves' ophthalmopathy. CDR3 sequence reads: CASSNPMSYEQYF. In DNA form, the CDR3 reads TGTGCCAGCAGCAACCCTATGAGCTACGAGCAGTACTTC.